Listed below are T cell receptor beta chains from one sample, sequenced in a study of CD8 T cells in Susac syndrome. In TCRdb, the immunoSEQ multiplex PCR reads were re-called with MiXCR into one record per CDR3 protein. Of approximately 160,000 distinct CDR3 sequences in the sample, about 94% were seen once. The specimen was CD4+ T cells from PBMCs. These receptors were obtained from a human donor with multiple sclerosis. CDR3s include the opening cysteine and the closing phenylalanine or tryptophan. The D gene is left open where the match is weak. Clone size is given for some rows only: seen once, a few or many times, or a class if the clone is expanded.

V	J	length	size	D	DNA	CDR3
TRBV7-3	TRBJ1-1	12	NA	NA	TGTGCCAGCAGCTTACAGGGCGGTGAAGCTTTCTTT	CASSLQGGEAFF
TRBV13	TRBJ2-3	15	once	TRBD2	TGTGCCAGCAGCCAGTTTGGCGGGGGAGGAGATACGCAGTATTTT	CASSQFGGGGDTQYF
TRBV10-3	TRBJ2-7	15	NA	TRBD2	TGTGCCATCAGTGTCGGGGTAGCGGGGGGCTACGAGCAGTACTTC	CAISVGVAGGYEQYF
TRBV19	TRBJ2-1	19	NA	TRBD1	TGTGCCAGTAGTTCTCGGGACAGGGGGCGATTGAGGAATTTCAATGAGCAGTTCTTC	CASSSRDRGRLRNFNEQFF
TRBV23-1	TRBJ2-7	13	NA	TRBD1	TGCGCCAACTCAGACAGGGACGCCTACGAGCAGTACTTC	CANSDRDAYEQYF
TRBV5-1	TRBJ2-5	15	once	NA	TGCGCCAGCAGCTCGACGGGAACTCTCAAGGAGACCCAGTACTTC	CASSSTGTLKETQYF
TRBV20-1	TRBJ1-5	13	NA	NA	TGCAGTGCTTCCCCAGGGGTTGGACAGCCCCAGCATTTT	CSASPGVGQPQHF
TRBV4-1	TRBJ2-1	15	NA	NA	TGCGCCAGCAGCCAATTTTTGGGGCCGAGAAATGAGCAGTTCTTC	CASSQFLGPRNEQFF
TRBV7-3	TRBJ2-7	14	few	TRBD1	TGTGCCAGCAGCTTAGGGACAGGACCCCGCGAGCAGTACTTC	CASSLGTGPREQYF
TRBV4-1	TRBJ1-1	15	once	NA	TGCGCCAGCAGCCAAGAGTGGGTCCTCAACACTGAAGCTTTCTTT	CASSQEWVLNTEAFF
TRBV19	TRBJ2-3	14	NA	TRBD1	TGTGCCAGTAGACCGGGACAGGGCGCAGATACGCAGTATTTT	CASRPGQGADTQYF
TRBV12-3/TRBV12-4	TRBJ1-3	12	NA	NA	TGTGCCAGCAGTTATACTCGAAACACCATATATTTT	CASSYTRNTIYF
TRBV6-5	TRBJ1-1	15	NA	TRBD1	TGTGCCAGCAGCCAGACAGGGGTCGTGAACACTGAAGCTTTCTTT	CASSQTGVVNTEAFF
TRBV7-2	TRBJ1-1	16	NA	TRBD1	TGTGCCAGCAGCTCCCGGCTACGGACAGGGAACACTGAAGCTTTCTTT	CASSSRLRTGNTEAFF
TRBV5-1	TRBJ1-1	14	NA	NA	TGCGCCAGCAGCTTGTGGACAGAGAACACTGAAGCTTTCTTT	CASSLWTENTEAFF
TRBV28	TRBJ2-5	12	NA	NA	TGTGCCAGCAGTTTCAGGGGAGAGGCCCAGTACTTC	CASSFRGEAQYF
TRBV27	TRBJ2-5	14	NA	NA	TGTGCCAGCAGTTTTTCGCGGGGCCAAGAGACCCAGTACTTC	CASSFSRGQETQYF
TRBV25-1	TRBJ2-7	14	NA	TRBD2	TGTGCCAGCAGTCGCGGAGCGGGAGAATACGAGCAGTACTTC	CASSRGAGEYEQYF
TRBV20-1	TRBJ2-4	13	NA	NA	TGCAGTGCTAGACACGTAGCCAAAAACATTCAGTACTTC	CSARHVAKNIQYF
TRBV19	TRBJ2-6	19	NA	NA	TGTGCCAGTAGTAGGGGATACCAGAAGTTGAGCTCTGGGGCCAACGTCCTGACTTTC	CASSRGYQKLSSGANVLTF